The T cell receptor (beta chain) under discussion was sequenced for a study of molecular identifiers for immune sequencing clone quantification. At the level of the study: Across replicate runs, RNA obtained from about 21,000 or 97,000 naive CD8 cells was divided into five, with four undergoing sequencing.

In TCRdb, the PCR reads were re-called with MiXCR into one record per CDR3 protein. The data show roughly 40,000 distinct CDR3 sequences, approximately 17% seen once. Study-level findings and limits: Shared barcodes on identical TCR molecules could underestimate the sizes of highly expanded clones. The study reportedly detected spiked Jurkat TCR RNA from one cell among around 1 million naive cells.

This clonotype has a count of ten or more. Its antigen is currently unknown. The CDR3 runs 17 residues. With 3 bases clipped from V and 1 base from J, the junction kept 5 bases outside the gene matches. The germline CDR1 and CDR2 sequences are LGHNA and YNFKEQ. The V and J genes are TRBV4-2 and TRBJ2-2; 10 bases are a match to TRBD1. Sample: naive CD8+ T cells from blood, with Jurkat cell RNA spiked in. Noted subset: FACS-sorted CD8+CD4-CCR7+CD45RA+ naive T cells. The sequence derives from a human donor in good health. Some libraries in this study had Jurkat cell RNA spiked in. CDR3 loop: CASSQRRDRGNTGELFF. The CDR3 DNA is TGTGCCAGCAGCCAGCGCCGGGACAGGGGGAACACCGGGGAGCTGTTTTTT.